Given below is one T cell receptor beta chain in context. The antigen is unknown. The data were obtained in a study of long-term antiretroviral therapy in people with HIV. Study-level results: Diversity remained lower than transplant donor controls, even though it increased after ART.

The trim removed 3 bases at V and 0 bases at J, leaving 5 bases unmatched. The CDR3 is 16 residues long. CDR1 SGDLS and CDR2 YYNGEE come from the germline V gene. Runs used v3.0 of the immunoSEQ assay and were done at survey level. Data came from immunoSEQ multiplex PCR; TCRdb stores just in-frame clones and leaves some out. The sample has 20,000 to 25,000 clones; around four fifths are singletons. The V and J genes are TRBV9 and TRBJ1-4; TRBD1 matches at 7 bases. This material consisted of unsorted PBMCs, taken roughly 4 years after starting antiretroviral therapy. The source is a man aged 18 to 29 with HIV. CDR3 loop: CASSAGGRATNEKLFF. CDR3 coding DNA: TGTGCCAGCAGCGCAGGGGGACGTGCAACTAATGAAAAACTGTTTTTT.